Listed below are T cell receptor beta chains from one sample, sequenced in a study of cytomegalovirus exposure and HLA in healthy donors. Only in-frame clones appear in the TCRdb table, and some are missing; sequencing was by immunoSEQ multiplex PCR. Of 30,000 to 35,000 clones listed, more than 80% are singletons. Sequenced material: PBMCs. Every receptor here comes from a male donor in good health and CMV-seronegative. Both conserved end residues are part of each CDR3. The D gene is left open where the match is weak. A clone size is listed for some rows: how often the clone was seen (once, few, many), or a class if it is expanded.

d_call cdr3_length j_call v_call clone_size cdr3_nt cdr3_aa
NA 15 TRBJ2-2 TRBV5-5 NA TGTGCCAGCAGCCTGTCTGAGAGGGAAAGCGGGGAGCTGTTTTTT CASSLSERESGELFF
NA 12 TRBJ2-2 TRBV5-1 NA TGCGCCAGCAGCCCCGAGGCCGGGGAGCTGTTTTTT CASSPEAGELFF
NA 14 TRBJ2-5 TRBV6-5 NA TGTGCCAGCAGTTACGGGCGGGCGGGGGAGACCCAGTACTTC CASSYGRAGETQYF
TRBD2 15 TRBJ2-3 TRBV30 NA TGTGCCTGGAGTGGGTCCTCGCTAGCGGGGGTGTTGCAGTATTTT CAWSGSSLAGVLQYF
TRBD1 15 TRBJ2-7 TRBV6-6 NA TGTGCCAGCAGTAACCTCCGGGACAGGGATTACGAGCAGTACTTC CASSNLRDRDYEQYF
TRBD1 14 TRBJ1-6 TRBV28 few TGTGCCAGCAGCCCGGGACAGATGAATTCACCCCTCCACTTT CASSPGQMNSPLHF
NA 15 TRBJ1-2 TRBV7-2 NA TGTGCCAGCAGCTTAGGGGAGGGCAGCGGGGATGGCTACACCTTC CASSLGEGSGDGYTF
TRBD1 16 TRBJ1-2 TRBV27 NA TGTGCCAGCAGTTTAAGTGGGTTACAGGGGAACTATGGCTACACCTTC CASSLSGLQGNYGYTF
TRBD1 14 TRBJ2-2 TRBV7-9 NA TGTGCCAGCAGCTTAGTACAGGGGGCCGGGGAGCTGTTTTTT CASSLVQGAGELFF
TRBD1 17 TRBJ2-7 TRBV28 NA TGTGCCAGCAGTCCCCCCGCCGGGACAGTAAGCTCCTACGAGCAGTACTTC CASSPPAGTVSSYEQYF
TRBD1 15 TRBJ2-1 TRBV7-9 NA TGTGCCAGCAGCCCCGCCGGGACAGGGGGCAATGAGCAGTTCTTC CASSPAGTGGNEQFF
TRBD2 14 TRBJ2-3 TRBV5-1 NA TGCGCCAGCAGCTTGCGGCGGGGGGCAGATACGCAGTATTTT CASSLRRGADTQYF
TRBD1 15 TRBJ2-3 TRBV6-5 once TGTGCCAGCAGTTACTCGGGGACAGCCACAGATACGCAGTATTTT CASSYSGTATDTQYF
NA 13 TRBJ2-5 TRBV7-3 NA TGTGCCAGCAGCATAGACTCCGGGAGTACCCAGTACTTC CASSIDSGSTQYF
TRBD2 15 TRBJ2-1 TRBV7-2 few TGTGCCAGCTCCCGCGGGGGGCGGGAGTTTGGTGAGCAGTTCTTC CASSRGGREFGEQFF
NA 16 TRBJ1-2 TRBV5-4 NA TGTGCCAGCAGCTTCGGATCTGAAGGGGTAAACTATGGCTACACCTTC CASSFGSEGVNYGYTF
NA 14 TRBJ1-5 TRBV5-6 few TGTGCCAGCAGCTTGAGGGGTGATGGTCAGCCCCAGCATTTT CASSLRGDGQPQHF
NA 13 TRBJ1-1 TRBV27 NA TGTGCCAGCAGTTTAACAGGGTACACTGAAGCTTTCTTT CASSLTGYTEAFF
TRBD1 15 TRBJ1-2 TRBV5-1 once TGCGCCAGCAGCTTGACCACTGGACAGGGAAATGGCTACACCTTC CASSLTTGQGNGYTF
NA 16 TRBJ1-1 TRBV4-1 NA TGCGCCAGCAGCCAAGAATTGGGGCAGGGCTGGACTGAAGCTTTCTTT CASSQELGQGWTEAFF
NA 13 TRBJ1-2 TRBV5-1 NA TGCGCCAGCGTACGGGGGGCTAACTATGGCTACACCTTC CASVRGANYGYTF
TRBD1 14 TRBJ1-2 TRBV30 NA TGTGCCTGGAGGGGACAGGGGGGGTTCTATGGCTACACCTTC CAWRGQGGFYGYTF
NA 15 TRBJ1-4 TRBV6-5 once TGTGCCAGCAGTTACTCCGGACAGTATAATGAAAAACTGTTTTTT CASSYSGQYNEKLFF
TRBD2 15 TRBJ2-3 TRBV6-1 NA TGTGCCAGCAGCCCGACTAGCGGGGGGGCAGATACGCAGTATTTT CASSPTSGGADTQYF
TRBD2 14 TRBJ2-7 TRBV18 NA TGTGCCAGCTCCGCTAGCGGGGGAACCTACGAGCAGTACTTC CASSASGGTYEQYF
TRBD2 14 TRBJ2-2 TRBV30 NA TGTGCCTGGACCCTTAGCGGGCGGGCCGGGGAGCTGTTTTTT CAWTLSGRAGELFF
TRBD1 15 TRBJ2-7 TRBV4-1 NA TGCGCCAGCAGCCAAGACGGACAGGCCTGGGAAGAGCAGTACTTC CASSQDGQAWEEQYF
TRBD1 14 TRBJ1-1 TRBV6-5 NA TGTGCCAGCAGATGGGACAGGTTGAACACTGAAGCTTTCTTT CASRWDRLNTEAFF
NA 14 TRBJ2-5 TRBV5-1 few TGCGCCAGCAGCTTGCCAGGGGCCCAAGAGACCCAGTACTTC CASSLPGAQETQYF
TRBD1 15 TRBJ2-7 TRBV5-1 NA TGCGCCAGCAGCTTGCGATCGGCAGGGGGTATCGAGCAGTACTTC CASSLRSAGGIEQYF
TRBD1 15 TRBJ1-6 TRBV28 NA TGTGCCAGCAGTGTACAGGGGGGCGGTAATTCACCCCTCCACTTT CASSVQGGGNSPLHF
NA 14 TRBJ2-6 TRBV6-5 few TGTGCCAGCAGCCAAATCTCTGGGGCCAACGTCCTGACTTTC CASSQISGANVLTF
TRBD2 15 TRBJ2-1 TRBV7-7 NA TGTGCTAGCAGCGCTTGGACTAGCGGGAGCGGTGAGCAGTTCTTC CASSAWTSGSGEQFF
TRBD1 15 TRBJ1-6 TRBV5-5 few TGTGCCAGCAGCTCAGGGACAGGTTATAATTCACCCCTCCACTTT CASSSGTGYNSPLHF
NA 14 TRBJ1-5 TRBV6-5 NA TGTGCCAGCGCAGCTACAGGGAGCAATCAGCCCCAGCATTTT CASAATGSNQPQHF
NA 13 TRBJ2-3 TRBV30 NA TGTGCCTGGAAGCAGGGCTACACAGATACGCAGTATTTT CAWKQGYTDTQYF
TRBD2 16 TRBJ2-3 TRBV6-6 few TGTGCCAGCAGTTACCTGGGGCTAGCGGGGTCAGATACGCAGTATTTT CASSYLGLAGSDTQYF
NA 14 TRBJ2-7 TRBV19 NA TGTGCCAGTAGTATTTCAGGACAGAATTACGAGCAGTACTTC CASSISGQNYEQYF
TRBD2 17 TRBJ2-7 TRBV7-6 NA TGTGCCAGCAGCTTAGCTGCCCCCCCTAGCGGTGCCTACGAGCAGTACTTC CASSLAAPPSGAYEQYF
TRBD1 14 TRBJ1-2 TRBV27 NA TGTGCCAGCAGTACCCGACAGGGGGACTATGGCTACACCTTC CASSTRQGDYGYTF
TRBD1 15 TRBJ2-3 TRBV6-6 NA TGTGCCAGCAGTTACCGGGACAGCTACACAGATACGCAGTATTTT CASSYRDSYTDTQYF
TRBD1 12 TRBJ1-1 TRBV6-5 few TGTGCCAGCAGTTACATAAGGGGGCCGGCTTTCTTT CASSYIRGPAFF
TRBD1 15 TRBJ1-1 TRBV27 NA TGTGCCAGCAGCTCAAGGACAGGGGTGAACACTGAAGCTTTCTTT CASSSRTGVNTEAFF
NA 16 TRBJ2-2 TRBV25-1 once TGTGCCAGCAGTGAAAGGCAGGGTGGAAAAACCGGGGAGCTGTTTTTT CASSERQGGKTGELFF
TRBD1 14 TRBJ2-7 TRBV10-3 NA TGTGCCATCAGAGGGGACAGGGGGAATCACGAGCAGTACTTC CAIRGDRGNHEQYF
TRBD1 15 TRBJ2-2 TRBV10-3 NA TGTGCCATCAGCCCGGGACAGGGGAGTACCGGGGAGCTGTTTTTT CAISPGQGSTGELFF
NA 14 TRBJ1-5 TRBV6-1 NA TGTGCCAGCAGTTGGACTCATAGCAATCAGCCCCAGCATTTT CASSWTHSNQPQHF
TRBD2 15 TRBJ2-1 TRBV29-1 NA TGCAGCGTTGACTTTAGCGGGACCGACTACAATGAGCAGTTCTTC CSVDFSGTDYNEQFF
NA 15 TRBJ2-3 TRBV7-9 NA TGTGCCAGCAGCTCCCGACTAGAATCTACAGATACGCAGTATTTT CASSSRLESTDTQYF
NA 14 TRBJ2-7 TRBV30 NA TGTGCCTGGAGTGTACACAGCAGCTCCTACGAGCAGTACTTC CAWSVHSSSYEQYF
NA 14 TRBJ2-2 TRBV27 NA TGTGCCAGCAGCCAAAGGAGGGGCACCGGGGAGCTGTTTTTT CASSQRRGTGELFF
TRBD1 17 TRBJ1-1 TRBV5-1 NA TGCGCCAGCAGCCTACAGGGGGCGGCTACCCAAAACACTGAAGCTTTCTTT CASSLQGAATQNTEAFF
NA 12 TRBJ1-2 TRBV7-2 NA TGTGCCAGCAGCCCCGCAGGCTATGGCTACACCTTC CASSPAGYGYTF
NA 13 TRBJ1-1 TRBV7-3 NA TGTGCCAGCAGCTCGGCAGGGAACACTGAAGCTTTCTTT CASSSAGNTEAFF
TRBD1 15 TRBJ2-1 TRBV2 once TGTGCCAGCACCCGGGACAGGGAGCAGAGGTATGAGCAGTTCTTC CASTRDREQRYEQFF
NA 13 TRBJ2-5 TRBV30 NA TGTGCCGGTCTAAGGCGGGGAGGAGAGACCCAGTACTTC CAGLRRGGETQYF
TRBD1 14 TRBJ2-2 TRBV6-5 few TGTGCCAGCAGTCGACAGGGCAACACCGGGGAGCTGTTTTTT CASSRQGNTGELFF